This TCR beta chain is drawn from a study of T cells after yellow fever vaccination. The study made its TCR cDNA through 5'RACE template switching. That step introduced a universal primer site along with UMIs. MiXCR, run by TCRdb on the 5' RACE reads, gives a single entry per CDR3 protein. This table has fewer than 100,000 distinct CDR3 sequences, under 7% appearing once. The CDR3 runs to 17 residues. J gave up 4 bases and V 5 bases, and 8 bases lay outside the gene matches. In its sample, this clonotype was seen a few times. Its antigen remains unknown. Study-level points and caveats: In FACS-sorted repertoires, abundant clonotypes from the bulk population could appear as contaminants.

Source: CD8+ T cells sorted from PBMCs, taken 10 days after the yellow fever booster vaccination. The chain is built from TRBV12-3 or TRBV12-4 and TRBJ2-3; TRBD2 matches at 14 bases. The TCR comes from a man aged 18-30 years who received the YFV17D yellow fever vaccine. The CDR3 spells CASSALRLAGGPDTQYF. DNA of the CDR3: TGTGCCAGCAGTGCCCTTAGACTAGCGGGGGGGCCAGATACGCAGTATTTT.